A single sample is the source of the 2 T cell receptor beta chains below, sequenced in a study of blood T cells in healthy people across ages. The second PCR ran about 7 to 12 cycles with a sample-barcoded 5' primer and J-beta primers. TCRdb re-called the 5' RACE reads through MiXCR, storing one row per CDR3 protein. The sample lists roughly 800,000 distinct CDR3 sequences; roughly 60% were seen once. The material sequenced was blood. These receptors came from a man younger than 40 in good health.

Only a few counts were recorded for this clonotype. V gene TRBV20-1 combines with J gene TRBJ2-7, with D unresolved. The CDR3 consists of 14 residues. Germline loops: CDR1 DFQATT, CDR2 SNEGSKA (reference sequence). V dropped 3 bases and J dropped 3 bases, with 15 bases sitting between them. The DNA for the CDR3 is TGCAGTGCTAGTGGGTCATCGAGCAACTACGAGCAGTACTTC. Translation gives CSASGSSSNYEQYF.

The V and J genes are TRBV12-3 or TRBV12-4 and TRBJ2-5; 7 bases agree with TRBD2. V shed 6 bases and J 0 bases; nucleotides not matched to a gene: 10. The CDR3 runs to 16 residues. The CDR3 DNA reads TGTGCCAGCAGCCGGGAGGCGAAAGGGTACCAAGAGACCCAGTACTTC. It codes for CASSREAKGYQETQYF.